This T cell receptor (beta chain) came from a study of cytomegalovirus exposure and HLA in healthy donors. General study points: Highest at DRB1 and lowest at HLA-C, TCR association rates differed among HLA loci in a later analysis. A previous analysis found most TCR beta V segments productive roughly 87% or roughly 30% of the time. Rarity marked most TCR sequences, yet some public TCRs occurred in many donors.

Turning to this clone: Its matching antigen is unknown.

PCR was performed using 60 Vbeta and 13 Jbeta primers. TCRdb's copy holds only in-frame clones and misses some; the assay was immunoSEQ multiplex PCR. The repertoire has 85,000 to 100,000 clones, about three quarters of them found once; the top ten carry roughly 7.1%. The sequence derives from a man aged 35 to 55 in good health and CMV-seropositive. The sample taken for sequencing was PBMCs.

The CDR3 sequence is CASSSATTGWDIQYF. The CDR3 nucleotides are TGTGCCAGCAGCTCGGCGACGACAGGGTGGGACATTCAGTACTTC. This rearrangement joins TRBV7-9 to TRBJ2-4, with 7 positions matching TRBD1. Trimming at V came to 4 bases and at J to 8 bases, leaving 11 bases not matched to a gene. The CDR3 consists of 15 residues. Per germline, CDR1 SEHNR and CDR2 FQNEAQ (reference sequence).